What follows describes a single T cell receptor (beta chain). This sample was included in a study of cytomegalovirus exposure and HLA in healthy donors. Between the trimmed V and J ends, which lost 2 bases and 3 bases, there was a span of 10 bases. This CDR3 has 14 residues. Per germline, CDR1 KGHSH and CDR2 LQKENI. The PCR had 60 Vbeta and 13 Jbeta primers. Using immunoSEQ multiplex PCR, the repertoire was profiled, and TCRdb retains in-frame clones only, with some absent. The sample holds over 150,000 clones, around 80% seen once. The gene calls are TRBV18 and TRBJ1-2, with TRBD1 as a possible D gene (6 bases). The receptor was derived from a man aged 25-45 years in good health and CMV-seropositive. Material for sequencing was PBMCs. The CDR3 loop reads CASSPTGRDYGYTF. DNA for the CDR3: TGTGCCAGCTCACCAACAGGGAGGGACTATGGCTACACCTTC.